This TCR beta chain emerged from a study of cytomegalovirus exposure and HLA in healthy donors. Primers: 60 Vbeta forward and 13 Jbeta reverse. Method: immunoSEQ multiplex PCR; TCRdb's copy keeps in-frame clones and lacks some. In total, the table holds about 62,000 clones. Trimming removed 4 bases at V and 4 bases at J, with 10 bases between. Germline lookup yields CDR1 PRHDT and CDR2 FYEKMQ (reference sequence). The CDR3 runs 13 residues. J is TRBJ1-1 and V is TRBV13; D not certain. Sequencing was carried out using PBMCs. The sequence was obtained from a man aged 25-45 years in good health and CMV-seropositive. This CDR3 reads CASSSTGGTEAFF. The CDR3 nucleotides read TGTGCCAGCAGCTCGACCGGAGGCACTGAAGCTTTCTTT. Full variable domain (missing parts from reference TRBV13 and TRBJ1-1): AAGVIQSPRHLIKEKRETATLKCYPIPRHDTVYWYQQGPGQDPQFLISFYEKMQSDKGSIPDRFSAQQFSDYHSELNMSSLELGDSALYFCASSSTGGTEAFFGQGTRLTVV.